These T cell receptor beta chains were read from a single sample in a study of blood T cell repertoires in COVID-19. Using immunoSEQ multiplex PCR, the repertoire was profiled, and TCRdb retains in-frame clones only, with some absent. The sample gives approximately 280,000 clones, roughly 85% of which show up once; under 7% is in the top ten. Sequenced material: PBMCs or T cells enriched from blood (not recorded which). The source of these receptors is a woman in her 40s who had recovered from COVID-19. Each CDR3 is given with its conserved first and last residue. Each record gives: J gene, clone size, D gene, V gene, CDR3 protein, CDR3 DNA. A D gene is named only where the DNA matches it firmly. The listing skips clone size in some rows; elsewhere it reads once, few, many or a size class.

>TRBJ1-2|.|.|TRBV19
CASSIDRGNGRGYTF
TGTGCCAGTAGTATAGATCGAGGGAACGGTCGGGGCTACACCTTC
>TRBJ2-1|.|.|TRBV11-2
CASSLSWLAQPEQFF
TGTGCCAGCAGCTTATCGTGGCTAGCCCAGCCTGAGCAGTTCTTC
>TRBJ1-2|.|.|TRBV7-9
CASSQGAGNYGYTF
TGTGCCAGCAGCCAGGGTGCGGGGAACTATGGCTACACCTTC
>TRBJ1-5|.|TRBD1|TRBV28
CASSFQGQSNQPQHF
TGTGCCAGCAGTTTCCAGGGACAGAGCAATCAGCCCCAGCATTTT
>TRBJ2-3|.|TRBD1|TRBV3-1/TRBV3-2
CASSQPGTDTDTQYF
TGTGCCAGCAGCCAGCCCGGGACAGACACAGATACGCAGTATTTT
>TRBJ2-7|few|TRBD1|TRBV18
CASSPYMPGQGSYEQYF
TGTGCCAGCTCACCATATATGCCGGGACAGGGGTCCTACGAGCAGTACTTC
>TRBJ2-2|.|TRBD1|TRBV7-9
CASNPRTGVTGELFF
TGTGCCAGCAACCCCCGGACAGGGGTGACCGGGGAGCTGTTTTTT
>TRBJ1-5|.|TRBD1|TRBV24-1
CATSDPGTDSNQPQHF
TGTGCCACCAGTGACCCCGGGACAGATAGCAATCAGCCCCAGCATTTT
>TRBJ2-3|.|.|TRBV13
CASSLNLGVADTQYF
TGTGCCAGCAGCTTGAACCTCGGGGTGGCAGATACGCAGTATTTT
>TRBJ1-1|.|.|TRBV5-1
CASSSGITGTEAFF
TGCGCCAGCAGCTCCGGGATTACAGGGACCGAAGCTTTCTTT
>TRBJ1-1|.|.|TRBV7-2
CASSSQNGQYVEAFF
TGTGCCAGCAGCTCCCAGAACGGACAGTATGTTGAAGCTTTCTTT
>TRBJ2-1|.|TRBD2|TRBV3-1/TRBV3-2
CASSQVLAGVENEQFF
TGTGCCAGCAGCCAAGTACTAGCGGGAGTAGAAAATGAGCAGTTCTTC
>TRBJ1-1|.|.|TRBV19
CATRPGEGWGTEAFF
TGTGCTACGAGACCGGGAGAGGGTTGGGGCACTGAAGCTTTCTTT
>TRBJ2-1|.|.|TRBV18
CASSPRRGGADQFF
TGTGCCAGCTCACCGCGGCGTGGAGGGGCCGATCAGTTCTTC
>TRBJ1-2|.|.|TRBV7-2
CASSFVEGSGYTF
TGTGCCAGCAGCTTCGTTGAAGGGAGTGGCTACACCTTC
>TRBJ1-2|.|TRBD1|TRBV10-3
CAIRPGQGLLGVSGYTF
TGTGCCATCAGGCCGGGACAGGGACTGTTAGGGGTTTCTGGCTACACCTTC
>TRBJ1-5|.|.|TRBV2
CASSYGQGYQPQHF
TGTGCCAGCAGTTACGGACAAGGGTACCAGCCCCAGCATTTT
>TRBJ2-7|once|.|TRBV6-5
CASSPSRDFGEQYF
TGTGCCAGCAGTCCATCCAGGGATTTCGGCGAGCAGTACTTC
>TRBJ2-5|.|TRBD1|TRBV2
CASSESRGETQYF
TGTGCCAGCAGTGAAAGCAGGGGGGAGACCCAGTACTTC
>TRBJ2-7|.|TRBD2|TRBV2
CASTPQRWLAAPLEYF
TGTGCCAGCACCCCGCAGAGGTGGCTAGCGGCTCCCCTAGAGTACTTC
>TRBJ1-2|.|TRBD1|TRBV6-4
CASKPGQGIYGYTF
TGTGCCAGCAAACCGGGACAGGGGATCTATGGCTACACCTTC
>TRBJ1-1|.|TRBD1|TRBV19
CASSGASTGRTEAFF
TGTGCCAGTAGTGGGGCCTCGACAGGGCGGACTGAAGCTTTCTTT
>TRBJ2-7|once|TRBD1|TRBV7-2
CASSTDRGHEQYF
TGTGCCAGCAGCACGGACAGGGGCCACGAGCAGTACTTC
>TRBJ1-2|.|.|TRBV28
CASSFATGYGYTF
TGTGCCAGCAGTTTTGCAACAGGCTATGGCTACACCTTC
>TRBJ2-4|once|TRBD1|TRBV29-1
CSVEVRTGLGNIQYF
TGCAGCGTTGAAGTGCGGACAGGGTTGGGAAACATTCAGTACTTC
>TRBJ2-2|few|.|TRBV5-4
CASRKLDRTYTGELFF
TGTGCCAGCAGAAAACTGGACAGAACGTACACCGGGGAGCTGTTTTTT
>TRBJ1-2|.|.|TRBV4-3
CASSQEANGDGYTF
TGCGCCAGCAGCCAAGAAGCCAACGGAGATGGCTACACCTTC
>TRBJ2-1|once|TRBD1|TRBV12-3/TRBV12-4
CASSLGGTGGFF
TGTGCCAGCAGTCTGGGCGGGACAGGTGGGTTCTTC
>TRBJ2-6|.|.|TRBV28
CASSFSGSGANVLTF
TGTGCCAGCAGTTTCTCAGGATCTGGGGCCAACGTCCTGACTTTC
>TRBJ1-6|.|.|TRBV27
CASNSPARGNNSPLHF
TGTGCCAGCAACTCCCCCGCTCGAGGGAATAATTCACCCCTCCACTTT
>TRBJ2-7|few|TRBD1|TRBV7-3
CASSFGDRGYEQYF
TGTGCCAGCAGCTTTGGGGACAGGGGTTACGAGCAGTACTTC
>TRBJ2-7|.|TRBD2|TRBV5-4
CASSGATSGGTYEQYF
TGTGCCAGCAGCGGGGCCACTAGCGGGGGAACCTACGAGCAGTACTTC
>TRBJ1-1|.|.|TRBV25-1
CASSARQMNTEAFF
TGTGCCAGCAGTGCCCGACAGATGAACACTGAAGCTTTCTTT